One T cell receptor (beta chain) is described in this entry. This entry comes from a study of blood T cell repertoires in COVID-19. Overall study: Italy, Spain and the United States were the sources of the convalescent and acute COVID-19 samples. T cells, B-cell-depleted T cells, or PBMCs provided the cDNA or gDNA that served as material.

The V end lost 0 bases, the J end lost 5 bases, and 11 bases lay between the germline ends. Germline CDR1 and CDR2: MNHEY and SVGAGI. This CDR3 spans 15 amino acids. Per the original data handling: Scientists estimated how many nucleated cells there were by amplifying reference gene primers. TCRdb's table, derived via immunoSEQ multiplex PCR, lists solely in-frame clones and lacks some. Clonal size and the V and J genes are those of that table, whereas D and trimming came from the DNA. The top ten clones hold about 20% of a sample with more than 150,000 clones, approximately 87% of them seen once. Sequencing was performed on peripheral blood. V gene TRBV6-5 combines with J gene TRBJ1-5, with D possibly TRBD1 on 6 matching bases. The receptor comes from a man between 65 and 85 years old with active or convalescent COVID-19. The chain's CDR3 is CASSYSNRVDQPQHF. The CDR3 DNA reads TGTGCCAGCAGTTACTCGAACAGGGTCGATCAGCCCCAGCATTTT.